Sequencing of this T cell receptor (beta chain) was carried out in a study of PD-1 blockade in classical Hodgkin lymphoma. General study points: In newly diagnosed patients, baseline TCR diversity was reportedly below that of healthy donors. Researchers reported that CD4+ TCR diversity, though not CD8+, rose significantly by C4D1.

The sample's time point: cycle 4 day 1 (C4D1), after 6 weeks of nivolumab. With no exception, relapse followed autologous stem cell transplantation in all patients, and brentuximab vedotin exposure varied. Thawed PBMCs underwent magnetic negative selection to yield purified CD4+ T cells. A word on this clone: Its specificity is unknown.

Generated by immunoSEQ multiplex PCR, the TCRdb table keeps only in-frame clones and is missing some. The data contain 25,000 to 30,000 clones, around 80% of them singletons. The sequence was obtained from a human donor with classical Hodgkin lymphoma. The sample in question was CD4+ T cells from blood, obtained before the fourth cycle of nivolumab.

CDR3 DNA: TGTGCCAGCAGTTTGGTAGAGGGACCTTACAATGAGCAGTTCTTC. Residues: CASSLVEGPYNEQFF. The chain recombines TRBV28 with TRBJ2-1; D tentatively fits TRBD1 or TRBD2 (5 bases each). V was cut by 3 bases and J by 4 bases, with 13 bases left in between. The CDR3 is made up of 15 amino acids. CDR1 and CDR2 from the germline V gene are MDHEN and SYDVKM. The entire variable domain, with the rest obtained from reference TRBV28 and TRBJ2-1, is as follows: DVKVTQSSRYLVKRTGEKVFLECVQDMDHENMFWYRQDPGLGLRLIYFSYDVKMKEKGDIPEGYSVSREKKERFSLILESASTNQTSMYLCASSLVEGPYNEQFFGPGTRLTVL.